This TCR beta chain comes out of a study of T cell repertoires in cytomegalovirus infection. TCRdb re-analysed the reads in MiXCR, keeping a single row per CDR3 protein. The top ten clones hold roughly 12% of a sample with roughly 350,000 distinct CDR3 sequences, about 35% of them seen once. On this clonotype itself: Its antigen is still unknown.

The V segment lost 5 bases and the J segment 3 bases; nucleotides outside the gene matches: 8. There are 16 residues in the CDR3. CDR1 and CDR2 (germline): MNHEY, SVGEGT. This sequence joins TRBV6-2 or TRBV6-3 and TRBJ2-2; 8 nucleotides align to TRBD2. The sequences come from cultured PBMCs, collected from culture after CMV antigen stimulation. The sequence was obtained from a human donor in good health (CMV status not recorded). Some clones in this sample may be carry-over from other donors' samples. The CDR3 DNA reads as TGTGCCAGCAGTAAAGTTAGCGGGACGGACACCGGGGAGCTGTTTTTT. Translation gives CASSKVSGTDTGELFF.